Below are 27 T cell receptor beta chains sequenced from a single sample in a study of cytomegalovirus exposure and HLA in healthy donors. Researchers ran the PCR with 60 Vbeta and 13 Jbeta primers. Assay: immunoSEQ multiplex PCR; the TCRdb copy retains only in-frame clones and omits some. Of about 120,000 clones listed, 74% are singletons. Sequencing was performed on PBMCs. The receptor source for this set is a human donor in good health.

This clone was detected a few times. The genes are TRBV21-1 and TRBJ2-2; TRBD2, the table's D call, was not compared with the DNA. TRBV21-1 is designated a pseudogene. The CDR3 runs 17 residues. The DNA for the CDR3 is TGTGCCAGCACCCGAAGCGGGGGACCCAAGGGGGCCGGGGAGCTGTTTTTT. This gives the protein CASTRSGGPKGAGELFF.

This clone was observed once. The chain combines TRBV5-4 with TRBJ2-7; the match to TRBD2 covers 9 bases. The CDR3 runs 16 residues. The V gene end was trimmed by 3 bases and the J gene end by 1 base; junction bases not matched to a gene: 8. Germline-derived CDR1 and CDR2 are SGHNT and YYREEE (reference sequence). The DNA for the CDR3 is TGTGCCAGCAGCTCGGGACTAGCTGAGGTGTCCTACGAGCAGTACTTC. This translates into CASSSGLAEVSYEQYF. The full variable domain, rest sourced from reference TRBV5-4 and TRBJ2-7, is ETGVTQSPTHLIKTRGQQVTLRCSSQSGHNTVSWYQQALGQGPQFIFQYYREEENGRGNFPPRFSGLQFPNYSSELNVNALELDDSALYLCASSSGLAEVSYEQYFGPGTRLTVT.

This chain connects TRBV5-1 to TRBJ2-2, with 11 bases aligning to TRBD2. The CDR3 length is 17 residues. V shed 4 bases and J 2 bases; nucleotides not matched to a gene: 7. Germline values: CDR1 SGHRS, CDR2 YFSETQ. In DNA form, the CDR3 reads TGCGCCAGCAGCCGACTAGCGGGACCCATCAACACCGGGGAGCTGTTTTTT. It is translated as CASSRLAGPINTGELFF. Using reference TRBV5-1 and TRBJ2-2 for the parts outside the CDR3, the full variable domain is KAGVTQTPRYLIKTRGQQVTLSCSPISGHRSVSWYQQTPGQGLQFLFEYFSETQRNKGNFPGRFSGRQFSNSRSEMNVSTLELGDSALYLCASSRLAGPINTGELFFGEGSRLTVL.

This clone has a single count. J is TRBJ1-1 and V is TRBV5-1, with a tentative D call TRBD1 (5 bases). This CDR3 comprises 15 residues. Trimming took off 1 base at V and 1 base at J, with 11 bases between the two ends. The germline CDR1 and CDR2 sequences are SGHRS and YFSETQ. The chain's CDR3 is CASSLNWGGNTEAFF. CDR3 DNA sequence: TGCGCCAGCAGCTTGAATTGGGGGGGGAACACTGAAGCTTTCTTT.

In this sample, this clone turned up a few times. The chain recombines TRBV7-8 with TRBJ2-4; 10 bases align to TRBD1. The CDR3 extends over 16 amino acids. CDR1 SGHVS and CDR2 FQNEAQ come from the germline V gene. The V segment lost 4 bases and the J segment 7 bases; nucleotides outside the gene matches: 10. The CDR3 DNA follows: TGTGCCAGCAGCTCGACAGGGGGCTCTTCAAGGAACATTCAGTACTTC. Protein product: CASSSTGGSSRNIQYF.

CDR3 DNA: TGTGCCAGCCTCCCGGGGGTAGGGGAGACCCAGTACTTC. This codes for CASLPGVGETQYF. The chain joins TRBV2 to TRBJ2-5; D perhaps matches TRBD2 (6 bases). CDR1 is SNHLY, CDR2 FYNNEI, per germline. V dropped 8 bases and J dropped 5 bases, with 15 bases sitting between them. This CDR3 contains 13 residues.

The table lists this clone with a few counts. The rearrangement uses TRBV6-1 and TRBJ2-7, with a possible D match to TRBD1 (6 bases). V was cut by 7 bases and J by 7 bases, with 20 bases left in between. Germline V gene sequence: CDR1 MNHNS, CDR2 SASEGT. The CDR3 is 14 amino acids. CDR3 in amino acids: CASNIRQALGEQYF. For the CDR3, the DNA is TGTGCCAGCAACATCCGACAGGCCCTCGGGGAGCAGTACTTC.

This clone came up a few times. Other DNA variants within this sample encode the same CDR3. This chain uses TRBV19 with TRBJ1-4; 8 bases line up with TRBD1. The CDR3 is 14 residues long. Germline CDR1 is LNHDA and CDR2 is SQIVND (reference sequence). Trimming cost V 9 bases and J 4 bases; bases outside gene matches: 7. The CDR3 protein is CASSQDRGNEKLFF. The CDR3 DNA sequence: TGTGCCAGCTCACAAGACAGGGGTAATGAAAAACTGTTTTTT.

The chain employs TRBV6-5 and TRBJ2-5; weak D call: TRBD2 (6 bases). There are 15 residues in the CDR3. Between the trimmed V and J ends, which lost 2 bases and 4 bases, there was a span of 14 bases. The V gene's germline CDR1 is MNHEY and CDR2 SVGAGI. The CDR3 sequence is CASSYQGGGIETQYF. CDR3 nucleotides: TGTGCCAGCAGTTACCAAGGAGGCGGGATAGAGACCCAGTACTTC.

The chain is built from TRBV10-3 and TRBJ2-5; 8 bases fit TRBD2. Germline trimming cut 6 bases from V and 1 base from J; bases unmatched to any gene: 13. CDR1 is ENHRY and CDR2 is SYGVKD in the germline V gene. The CDR3 contains 17 residues. The CDR3 DNA reads as TGTGCCATCAGCGACTCGCTTGGCGGGGGGTCCCAAGAGACCCAGTACTTC. Amino acids: CAISDSLGGGSQETQYF.

The V call is TRBV10-3, the J call TRBJ1-2; D is perhaps TRBD1 (6 bases). CDR1 and CDR2 (germline): ENHRY, SYGVKD. V lost 7 bases, J lost 0 bases, and 18 bases lay in between. This CDR3 spans 16 amino acids. This CDR3 is CAITRDTHPTNYGYTF. DNA for the CDR3: TGTGCCATCACAAGGGACACCCACCCCACTAACTATGGCTACACCTTC.

The chain has TRBV7-8 and TRBJ2-1; 13 bases map to TRBD2. CDR1 SGHVS and CDR2 FQNEAQ come from the germline V gene. CDR3 length equals 15 residues. The trim removed 5 bases at V and 9 bases at J, leaving 7 bases unmatched. The CDR3 region has the DNA TGTGCCAGCAGCCGAGGACTAGCGGGAGATCTTGAGCAGTTCTTC. It yields the protein CASSRGLAGDLEQFF.

V gene TRBV7-2 combines with J gene TRBJ2-7, with 9 bases that match TRBD2. Germline trimming cut 1 base from V and 6 bases from J; bases unmatched to any gene: 7. This CDR3 contains 15 residues. From germline, CDR1 is SGHTA and CDR2 FQGNSA. CDR3 coding DNA: TGTGCCAGCAGCTTAGACCCTAGCGGGGCTCTCGAGCAGTACTTC. Its translation: CASSLDPSGALEQYF.

V gene TRBV28 combines with J gene TRBJ1-1; D not resolved. The CDR3 sequence is 14 residues long. V dropped 4 bases and J dropped 0 bases, with 9 bases sitting between them. CDR1 and CDR2 from the germline V gene are MDHEN and SYDVKM. The CDR3 nucleotides read TGTGCCAGCAGTTCAGGCGCGATGAACACTGAAGCTTTCTTT. Its protein is CASSSGAMNTEAFF.

The rearrangement uses TRBV5-1 and TRBJ2-2, with TRBD2 identical over 13 bases. Germline trimming cut 4 bases from V and 7 bases from J; bases unmatched to any gene: 10. CDR1 and CDR2 (germline): SGHRS, YFSETQ. The CDR3 length is 17 residues. The CDR3 loop reads CASSRGLAGEGDGELFF. The DNA of the CDR3 is TGCGCCAGCAGCCGAGGACTAGCGGGAGAAGGTGACGGGGAGCTGTTTTTT.

The rearrangement links TRBV7-2 to TRBJ1-5, with D maybe TRBD1 (6 bases). Deletions cut 5 bases from V and 9 bases from J, with 17 bases between. Germline V gene sequence: CDR1 SGHTA, CDR2 FQGNSA. The CDR3 totals 14 residues. In DNA, the CDR3 is TGTGCCAGCAGCCCCGGCAGGGGCGGATCGCCCCAGCATTTT. This sequence encodes CASSPGRGGSPQHF.

The V call is TRBV4-1, the J call TRBJ1-1; D perhaps matches TRBD1 (6 bases). V lost 1 base to trimming and J lost 9 bases, with 18 bases between them. The CDR3 length is 15 residues. Germline-derived CDR1 and CDR2 are MGHRA and YSYEKL. This CDR3 is CASSQGGGRPIKAFF. The DNA of the CDR3 is TGCGCCAGCAGCCAAGGGGGGGGCAGACCCATTAAAGCTTTCTTT.

This clone has just a few counts. The rearrangement joins TRBV7-6 to TRBJ2-2; tentative D call: TRBD2 (5 bases). The CDR3 extends over 13 amino acids. Germline assignment: CDR1 SGHVS and CDR2 FNYEAQ. V dropped 1 base and J dropped 8 bases, with 8 bases sitting between them. The DNA of the CDR3 is TGTGCCAGCAGCTTAGGAGGGTTTGGGGAGCTGTTTTTT. It codes for CASSLGGFGELFF.

This chain links TRBV5-1 with TRBJ2-2, with 8 bases aligning to TRBD1. V lost 3 bases, J lost 0 bases, and 4 bases stayed unmatched. The CDR3 has 16 residues. Germline CDR1 reads SGHRS; CDR2 reads YFSETQ. CDR3 sequence (DNA): TGCGCCAGCAGCTCCCTGGACAGGGCGAACACCGGGGAGCTGTTTTTT. It is translated as CASSSLDRANTGELFF.

The V gene is TRBV30, the J gene TRBJ1-5, with a weak D call TRBD1 (6 bases). The CDR3 consists of 15 residues. Germline lookup yields CDR1 GTSNPN and CDR2 SVGIG (reference sequence). V lost 3 bases to trimming and J lost 1 base, with 13 bases between them. CDR3 DNA: TGTGCCTGGAGCGCCGAGGGGACAAGCAATCAGCCCCAGCATTTT. It encodes CAWSAEGTSNQPQHF.

This clone occurred once. This rearrangement joins TRBV6-6 to TRBJ2-3, with D perhaps matching TRBD1 (5 bases). Germline V gives CDR1 MNHNY, CDR2 SVGAGI (reference sequence). V was pared by 5 bases and J by 3 bases, with 9 bases between. This CDR3 has 13 residues. The CDR3 loop is CASSLGETDTQYF. The CDR3 DNA reads TGTGCCAGCAGTCTAGGGGAAACAGATACGCAGTATTTT.

The chain recombines TRBV11-2 with TRBJ2-3, with D maybe TRBD2 (6 bases). V was shortened by 5 bases and J by 3 bases, with 6 bases between the two germline ends. CDR1 SGHAT and CDR2 FQNNGV come from the germline V gene. The CDR3 spans 12 residues. This chain's CDR3 is CASSGLTDTQYF. CDR3 in DNA: TGTGCCAGCAGCGGACTAACAGATACGCAGTATTTT.

With respect to this clone: The sample has other DNA sequences that encode this CDR3 too. The chain joins TRBV7-8 to TRBJ1-1, with no clear D. Trimming took 2 bases from V and 5 from J, leaving 12 bases between them. The CDR3 extends over 14 amino acids. CDR1 is SGHVS, CDR2 FQNEAQ, per germline. The CDR3 spells CASSLFGGSTEAFF. In DNA, the CDR3 is TGTGCCAGCAGCTTATTTGGCGGGTCGACTGAAGCTTTCTTT.

The CDR3 region has the DNA TGTGCCAGCAGCTTCGGTCAGGGGCGCGGCTACACCTTC. It specifies CASSFGQGRGYTF. The chain couples TRBV7-9 to TRBJ1-2; possibly TRBD1 for D (6 bases). The CDR3 length is 13 residues. CDR1 SEHNR and CDR2 FQNEAQ come from the germline V gene (reference sequence). Deletions cut 3 bases from V and 8 bases from J, with 13 bases between.

This clone was recorded a few times. The V call is TRBV10-2, the J call TRBJ1-1; D remains ambiguous. The CDR3 is 13 amino acids. Trimming shortened V by 3 bases and J by 1 base, and 6 bases separated the two germline ends. Germline V gene lookup returns CDR1 WSHSY and CDR2 SAAADI. CDR3 loop: CASSEFSNTEAFF. The CDR3 DNA reads TGCGCCAGCAGTGAATTCTCGAACACTGAAGCTTTCTTT.

The chain combines TRBV28 with TRBJ1-1; no clear D. The CDR3 contains 13 residues. V was cut by 3 bases and J by 1 base, with 6 bases left in between. Germline values: CDR1 MDHEN, CDR2 SYDVKM. The CDR3 nucleotides read TGTGCCAGCAGTTTCACAGAGAACACTGAAGCTTTCTTT. Translating it yields CASSFTENTEAFF.

A few counts support this clone. The V call is TRBV4-1, the J call TRBJ1-2, with 8 bases matching TRBD1. V shed 3 bases and J 4 bases; nucleotides not matched to a gene: 10. This CDR3 is built from 16 residues. The germline V gene has CDR1 MGHRA and CDR2 YSYEKL. This CDR3 is CASSQIATGAGYGYTF. CDR3 sequence (DNA): TGCGCCAGCAGCCAGATAGCGACAGGGGCCGGCTATGGCTACACCTTC.